Below, one T cell receptor beta chain is given with its context. The germline gives CDR1 SGHVS, CDR2 FNYEAQ. The ends lost 0 bases at V and 1 base at J; junction bases unmatched: 4. This CDR3 contains 16 residues. TCRdb's table, derived via immunoSEQ multiplex PCR, lists solely in-frame clones and lacks some. The data show 700,000 or so clones, 75% to 90% seen once. This entry comes from a study of shared T cell receptors in the human thymus. This same sample was also part of a study on human thymus T cells. That report notes: Corrective surgery for congenital heart defects was being performed on the healthy Finnish infants who served as donors. Thymic tissue was derived from resections collected during corrective heart surgery. It looked as if thymic and blood repertoires used V and J genes in a biased way. A high degree of thymic repertoire overlap among unrelated individuals was reported in related research.

This chain links TRBV7-6 with TRBJ2-5, with 8 positions matching TRBD2. The TCR sequence derives from a girl less than two years old with a congenital heart defect. Sequencing was performed on thymocytes. CDR3 coding DNA: TGTGCCAGCAGCTTAGCTAGCGGGGCCTCCCAAGAGACCCAGTACTTC. The encoded protein is CASSLASGASQETQYF.